The following is a T cell receptor beta chain sequence with its context. This sample stems from a study of shared clonotypes between healthy human individuals. Germline V gene sequence: CDR1 LNHDA, CDR2 SQIVND (reference sequence). The CDR3 runs 12 residues. V shed 10 bases and J shed 7 bases, with 11 bases lying between them. The replicate PCRs on unsorted PBMC were given about 300 ng DNA, which is tens of thousands of T cell genomes. Here immunoSEQ multiplex PCR was the method, and the copy in TCRdb shows in-frame clones only, minus some. Of more than 400,000 clones in the sample, 70% to 85% were seen once.

The chain is built from TRBV19 and TRBJ1-6; possibly TRBD1 for D (6 bases). The sequence was collected from a woman aged 40 to 50 in good health. Some clones in this sample may be carry-over from other donors' samples. The sequenced sample consisted of PBMCs. CDR3 sequence reads: CATGDQNSPLHF. CDR3 nucleotide sequence: TGTGCCACAGGGGACCAGAATTCACCCCTCCACTTT.